This TCR beta chain came from a study of T cell responses to AZD1222 COVID-19 vaccine. Study conclusions and caveats: Vaccine-associated CD4 TCRs ranged over spike, dominating at 160-218 and 743-854. White British ancestry dominated among donors, who included more females, and clonal diversity was possibly underestimated.

Per germline, CDR1 LGHDT and CDR2 YNNKEL (reference sequence). There are 15 residues in the CDR3. The trim removed 1 base at V and 4 bases at J, leaving 5 bases unmatched. Assay used: immunoSEQ multiplex PCR; TCRdb lists only in-frame clones, some missing. The sample holds approximately 97,000 clones, approximately 84% seen once. A remark on this clone: The antigen is unknown.

This specimen consisted of peripheral blood, obtained on day 0 of AZD1222 vaccination. This sequence was found in an adult in good health. The chain is built from TRBV3-1 (or the pseudogene TRBV3-2) and TRBJ1-1; 8 positions match TRBD1. CDR3: CASSQGTGLVTEAFF. Written as DNA, the CDR3 is TGTGCCAGCAGCCAAGGGACAGGGTTGGTCACTGAAGCTTTCTTT.